The T cell receptor (beta chain) described here comes from a study of early T cells in non-severe SARS-CoV-2 infection. About the research overall: Sequencing of unsorted whole blood was done on bulk RNA, leaving chains unpaired. General study findings and limits: Lookups in VDJdb leaned toward anti-spike CD8 responses and missed private and CD4 specificities.

TCRdb recomputed calls from the 5' RACE reads with MiXCR, one row per CDR3 protein. The data show approximately 39,000 distinct CDR3 sequences, nearly 10% seen once. As to this clonotype: Antigen specificity is unknown.

Trimming cost V 4 bases and J 0 bases, with 7 bases left between them. Germline CDR1 reads SGHRS; CDR2 reads YFSETQ. The CDR3 has 14 amino acids. The sequencing input was whole blood. The rearrangement joins TRBV5-1 to TRBJ1-4; D possibly corresponds to TRBD1 (5 bases). The TCR originated in an adult who was a healthcare worker with PCR-confirmed SARS-CoV-2 infection or an uninfected control (not recorded which). CDR3 loop: CASSRGATNEKLFF. In DNA, the CDR3 is TGCGCCAGCAGCCGGGGGGCAACTAATGAAAAACTGTTTTTT.